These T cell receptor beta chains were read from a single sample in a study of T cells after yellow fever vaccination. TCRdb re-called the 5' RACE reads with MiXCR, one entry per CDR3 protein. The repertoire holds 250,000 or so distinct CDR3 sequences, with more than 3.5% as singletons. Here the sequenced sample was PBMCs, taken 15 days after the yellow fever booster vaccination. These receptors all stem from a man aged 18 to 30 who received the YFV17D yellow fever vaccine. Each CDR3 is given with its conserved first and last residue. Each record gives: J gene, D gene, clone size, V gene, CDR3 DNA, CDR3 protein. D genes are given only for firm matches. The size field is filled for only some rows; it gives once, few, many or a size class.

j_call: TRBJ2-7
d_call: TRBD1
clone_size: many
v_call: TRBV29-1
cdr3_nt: TGCAGCGTTGAAACAGGGGGCCCCTACGAGCAGTACTTC
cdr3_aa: CSVETGGPYEQYF

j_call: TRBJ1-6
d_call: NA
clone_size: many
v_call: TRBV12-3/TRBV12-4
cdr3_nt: TGTGCCAGCAGCCCCGAGTCGGGGGTCAATTCACCCCTCCACTTT
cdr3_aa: CASSPESGVNSPLHF

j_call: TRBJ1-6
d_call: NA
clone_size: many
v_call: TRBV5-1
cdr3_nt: TGCGCCAGCAGCTTGGTCGAGTTAAACAATTCACCCCTCCACTTT
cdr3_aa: CASSLVELNNSPLHF

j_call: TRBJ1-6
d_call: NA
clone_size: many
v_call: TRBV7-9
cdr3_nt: TGTGCCAGCAGAACGACAGGATACGATTCACCCCTCCACTTT
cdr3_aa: CASRTTGYDSPLHF

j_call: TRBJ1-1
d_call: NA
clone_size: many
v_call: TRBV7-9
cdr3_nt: TGTGCCAGCAGCTTTGAATCGGGTATGAACACTGAAGCTTTCTTT
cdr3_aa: CASSFESGMNTEAFF

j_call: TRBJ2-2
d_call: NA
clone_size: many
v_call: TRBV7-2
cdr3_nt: TGTGCCAGCAGCCTCCGGCGGAACACCGGGGAGCTGTTTTTT
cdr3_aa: CASSLRRNTGELFF

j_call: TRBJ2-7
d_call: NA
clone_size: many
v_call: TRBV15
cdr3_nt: TGTGCCACCAGCTACCGGACTCCCAGCGAGCAGTACTTC
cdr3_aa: CATSYRTPSEQYF

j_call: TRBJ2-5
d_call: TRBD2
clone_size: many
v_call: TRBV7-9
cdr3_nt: TGTGCCAGCAGCCCCGGGGGGCAAGAGACCCAGTACTTC
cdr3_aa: CASSPGGQETQYF

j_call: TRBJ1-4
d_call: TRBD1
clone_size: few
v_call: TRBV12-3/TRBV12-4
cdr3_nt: TGTGCCAGCAGTAAGGACAGGGCGGGTGAAAAACTGTTTTTT
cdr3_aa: CASSKDRAGEKLFF

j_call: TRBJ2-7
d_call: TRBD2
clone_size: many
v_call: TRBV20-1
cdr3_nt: TGCAGTGCTATATGGCGGGGGACCTCCTACGAGCAGTACTTC
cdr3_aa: CSAIWRGTSYEQYF

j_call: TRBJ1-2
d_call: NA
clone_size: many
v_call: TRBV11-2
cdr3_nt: TGTGCCAGCAGCGATCTTATTCTAGGCGGCTACACCTTC
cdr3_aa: CASSDLILGGYTF

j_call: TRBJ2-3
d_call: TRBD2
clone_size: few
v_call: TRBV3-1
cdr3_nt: TGTGCCAGCCGGGATTTTAGCGGGGGGGGCGCAGATACGCAGTATTTT
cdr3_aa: CASRDFSGGGADTQYF

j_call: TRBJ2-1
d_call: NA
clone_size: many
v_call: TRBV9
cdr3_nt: TGTGCCAGCAGCTCGACAGGCAATGAGCAGTTCTTC
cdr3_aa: CASSSTGNEQFF

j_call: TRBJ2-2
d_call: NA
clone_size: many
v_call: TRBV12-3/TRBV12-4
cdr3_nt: TGTGCCAGCAGCTCCCGGGTCACCGGGGAGCTGTTTTTT
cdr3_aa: CASSSRVTGELFF

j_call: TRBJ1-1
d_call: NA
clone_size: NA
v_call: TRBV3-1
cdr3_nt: TGTGCCAGCAGCCTCGCGGGTTTGGGGGCCGCTGAAGCTTTCTTT
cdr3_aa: CASSLAGLGAAEAFF

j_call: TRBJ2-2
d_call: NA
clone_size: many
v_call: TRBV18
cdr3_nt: TGTGCCAGCTCACCCCCCGGGACACGCAACACCGGGGAGCTGTTTTTT
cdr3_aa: CASSPPGTRNTGELFF

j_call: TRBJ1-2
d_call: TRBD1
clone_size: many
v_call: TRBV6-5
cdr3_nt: TGTGCCAGCAGTTACTCGGGACAGGGGGACGTCGGGGGCTACACCTTC
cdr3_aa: CASSYSGQGDVGGYTF

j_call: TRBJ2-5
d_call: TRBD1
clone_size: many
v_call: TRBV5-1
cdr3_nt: TGCGCCAGCAGCAGACAGGGGGAGTACCAAGAGACCCAGTACTTC
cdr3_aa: CASSRQGEYQETQYF

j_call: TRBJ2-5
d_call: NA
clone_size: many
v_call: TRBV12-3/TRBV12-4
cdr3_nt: TGTGCCAGCAGTTTTCAGCAGGTCCAAGAGACCCAGTACTTC
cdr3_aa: CASSFQQVQETQYF

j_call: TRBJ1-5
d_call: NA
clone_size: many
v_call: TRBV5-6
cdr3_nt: TGTGCCAGCAGCTTGCGGCCAGGGGTAGGTCAGCCCCAGCATTTT
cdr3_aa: CASSLRPGVGQPQHF

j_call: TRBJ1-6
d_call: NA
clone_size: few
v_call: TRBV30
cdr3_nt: TGTGCGTGGGACACGGACAATTCACCCCTCCACTTT
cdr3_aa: CAWDTDNSPLHF

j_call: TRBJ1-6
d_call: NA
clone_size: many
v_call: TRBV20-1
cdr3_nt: TGCAGTGCTAGAGTGGGCAACCCATTAGGACCCCTCCACTTT
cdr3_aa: CSARVGNPLGPLHF

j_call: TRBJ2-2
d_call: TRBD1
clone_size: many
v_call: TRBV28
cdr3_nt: TGTGCCAGCAGTTTTCGGTGGACAGGCGGGGAGCTGTTTTTT
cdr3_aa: CASSFRWTGGELFF

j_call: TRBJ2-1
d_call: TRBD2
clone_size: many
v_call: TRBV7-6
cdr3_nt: TGTGCCAGCAGTTTAGGGACTAGCGGGGGGCCCCTCGACAATGAGCAGTTCTTC
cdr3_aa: CASSLGTSGGPLDNEQFF

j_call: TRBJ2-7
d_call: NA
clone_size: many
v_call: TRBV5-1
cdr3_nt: TGCGCCAGCAGCATCGATCAAACAGGGGAGCAGTACTTC
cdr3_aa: CASSIDQTGEQYF

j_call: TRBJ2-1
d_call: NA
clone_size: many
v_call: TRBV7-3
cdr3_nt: TGTGCCAGCAGCTTAGCGGGGACAAAGTACAATGAGCAGTTCTTC
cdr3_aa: CASSLAGTKYNEQFF

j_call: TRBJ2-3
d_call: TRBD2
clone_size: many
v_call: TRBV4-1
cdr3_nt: TGCGCCAGCAGCCAAGAAGGGTCTAGCGGGGTTCACTTT
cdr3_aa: CASSQEGSSGVHF

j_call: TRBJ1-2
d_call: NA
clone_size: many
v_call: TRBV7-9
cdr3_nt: TGTGCCAGCAGCTTAAAGGGAACTCTTGGCTACACCTTC
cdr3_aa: CASSLKGTLGYTF

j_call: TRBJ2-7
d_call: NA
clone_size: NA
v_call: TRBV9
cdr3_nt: TGTGCCAGCAGCGTAGGACTTTATGGCGCTACCTACGAGCAGTACTTC
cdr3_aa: CASSVGLYGATYEQYF

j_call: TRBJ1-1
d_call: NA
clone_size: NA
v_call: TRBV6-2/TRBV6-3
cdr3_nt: TGTGCCAGCAGTTATAATTCTAAGGGATCACCTTTCTTT
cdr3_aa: CASSYNSKGSPFF

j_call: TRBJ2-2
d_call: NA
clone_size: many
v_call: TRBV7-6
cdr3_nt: TGTGCCAGCAGCCTGACAGCCCCCACCGGGGAGCTGTTTTTT
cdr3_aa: CASSLTAPTGELFF

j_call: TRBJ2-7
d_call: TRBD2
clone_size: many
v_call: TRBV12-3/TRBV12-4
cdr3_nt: TGTGCCAGCAGGCCAGCGGGGTGGCCCTACGAGCAGTACTTC
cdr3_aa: CASRPAGWPYEQYF

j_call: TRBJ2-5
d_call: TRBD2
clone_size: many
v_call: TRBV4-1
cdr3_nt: TGCGCCAGCAGCGGAGTGGGAGGGGCACGGGAGACCCAGTACTTC
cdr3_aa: CASSGVGGARETQYF

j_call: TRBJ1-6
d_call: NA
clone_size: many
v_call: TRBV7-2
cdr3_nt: TGTGCCAGCACAGTTAGCTCCTATAATTCACCCCTCCACTTT
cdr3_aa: CASTVSSYNSPLHF

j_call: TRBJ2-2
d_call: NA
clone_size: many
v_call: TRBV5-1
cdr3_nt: TGCGCCAGCAGCACTGGGGGCGGGACAGCCTACACCGGGGAGCTGTTTTTT
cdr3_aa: CASSTGGGTAYTGELFF

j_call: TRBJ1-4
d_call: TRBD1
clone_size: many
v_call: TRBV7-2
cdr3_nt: TGTGCCAGCAGAGGGCAGGACAGGGAAAAACTGTTTTTT
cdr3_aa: CASRGQDREKLFF

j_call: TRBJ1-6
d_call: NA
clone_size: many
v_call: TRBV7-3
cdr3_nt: TGTGCCAGCAGCTTACTAGGGGCAGGAGAAACACCCCTCCACTTT
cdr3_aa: CASSLLGAGETPLHF

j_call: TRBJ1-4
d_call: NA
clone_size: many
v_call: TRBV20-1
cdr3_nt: TGCAGTGCTAGTGACCGGGGGGGGAGTGAAAAACTGTTTTTT
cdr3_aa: CSASDRGGSEKLFF

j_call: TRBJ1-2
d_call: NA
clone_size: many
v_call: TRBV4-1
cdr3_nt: TGCGCCAGCAGCCCTTCAGGGGAACGCGGCTACACCTTC
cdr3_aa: CASSPSGERGYTF

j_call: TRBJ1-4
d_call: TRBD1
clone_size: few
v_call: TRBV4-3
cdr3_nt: TGCGCCAGCAGCCTGTCGCCCGGGACAGGGAATGAAAAACTGTTTTTT
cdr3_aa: CASSLSPGTGNEKLFF

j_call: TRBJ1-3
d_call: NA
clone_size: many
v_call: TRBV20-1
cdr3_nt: TGCAGTGCTTACGGAAACACCATATATTTT
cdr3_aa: CSAYGNTIYF

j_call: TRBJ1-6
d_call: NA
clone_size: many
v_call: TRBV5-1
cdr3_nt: TGCGCCAGCAGCCGGACGGGAAATTCACCCCTCCACTTT
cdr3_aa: CASSRTGNSPLHF

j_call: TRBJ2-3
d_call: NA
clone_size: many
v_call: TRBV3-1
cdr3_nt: TGTGCCAGCAGCCAAGAAAACCGGGGGCCGCAGTATTTT
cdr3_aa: CASSQENRGPQYF

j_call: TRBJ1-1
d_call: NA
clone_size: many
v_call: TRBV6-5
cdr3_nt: TGTGCCAGCAGTTACTCCTCCATTGGTGCCACTGAAGCTTTCTTT
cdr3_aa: CASSYSSIGATEAFF

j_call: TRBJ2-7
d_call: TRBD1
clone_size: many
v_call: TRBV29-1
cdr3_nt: TGCAGCGTTACCTGGACAGGGGGCTACGAGCAGTACTTC
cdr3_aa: CSVTWTGGYEQYF

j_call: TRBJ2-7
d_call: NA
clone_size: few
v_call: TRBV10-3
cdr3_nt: TGTGCCATCAGGGGCTCTAGGGACGAGCAGTACTTC
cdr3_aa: CAIRGSRDEQYF